Presented here are 22 T cell receptor beta chains from one specimen sequenced in a study of blood T cell repertoires in COVID-19. Sequencing used immunoSEQ multiplex PCR; TCRdb keeps in-frame clones, though not all of them. The sample has some 260,000 clones, roughly 91% seen once. Specimen: peripheral blood. These receptor sequences come from a woman between 40 and 50 years old who had recovered from COVID-19.

This sequence joins TRBV7-2 and TRBJ2-7; 7 bases are a match to TRBD2. CDR3 length: 14 amino acids. CDR1 and CDR2 (germline): SGHTA, FQGNSA. With 1 base clipped from V and 3 bases from J, the junction kept 3 bases outside the gene matches. The CDR3 DNA sequence: TGTGCCAGCAGCTTAGGGGTAGCGGGCTACGAGCAGTACTTC. Translated: CASSLGVAGYEQYF.

The chain recombines TRBV7-2 with TRBJ2-7; weak D call: TRBD2 (5 bases). The CDR3 loop spans 15 amino acids. CDR1 and CDR2 from the germline V gene are SGHTA and FQGNSA. Trimming left V 2 bases short and J 3 bases short, with 14 bases between. CDR3: CASSLMVGVGYEQYF. The CDR3 bases are TGTGCCAGCAGCTTAATGGTGGGAGTGGGCTACGAGCAGTACTTC.

The chain uses TRBV20-1 and TRBJ2-5; D not resolved. There are 11 residues in the CDR3. The V and J ends lost 6 bases and 7 bases respectively, with 12 bases between them. Looked up from germline, CDR1 is DFQATT and CDR2 is SNEGSKA (reference sequence). The CDR3, as DNA: TGCAGTGCCCAAGCCGGAGCGACCCAGTACTTC. Translating gives CSAQAGATQYF.

The rearrangement uses TRBV19 and TRBJ2-1, with TRBD1 identical over 9 bases. From germline, CDR1 is LNHDA and CDR2 SQIVND (reference sequence). The CDR3 loop spans 14 amino acids. The trim removed 6 bases at V and 8 bases at J, leaving 8 bases unmatched. The CDR3 nucleotides are TGTGCCAGTAGCTTACAGGGGGCGAGGGATGAGCAGTTCTTC. This encodes CASSLQGARDEQFF.

The rearrangement uses TRBV30 and TRBJ2-5; 12 bases fit TRBD2. The germline V gene has CDR1 GTSNPN and CDR2 SVGIG (reference sequence). This CDR3 is 15 amino acids long. The junction had 1 base not matched to a gene; V was cut back by 0 bases and J by 2 bases. CDR3 sequence (DNA): TGTGCCTGGAGTGTGGGACTAGCGGGTCAAGAGACCCAGTACTTC. Protein product: CAWSVGLAGQETQYF.

The chain employs TRBV5-1 and TRBJ1-4; tentatively, D is TRBD1 (5 bases). Trimming removed 2 bases from V and 4 bases from J, with 6 bases in between. CDR3 size: 13 residues. Germline CDR1 SGHRS, CDR2 YFSETQ. For the CDR3, the DNA is TGCGCCAGCAGCTTCGGGGGTAATGAAAAACTGTTTTTT. Its protein is CASSFGGNEKLFF.

In this sample, this clone turned up once. The V gene is TRBV3-1 (or the pseudogene TRBV3-2), the J gene TRBJ2-2, with a tentative D call TRBD2 (5 bases). Trimming left V 0 bases short and J 4 bases short, with 18 bases between. Per the germline V gene, CDR1 is LGHDT and CDR2 is YNNKEL (reference sequence). This CDR3 is 18 amino acids long. CDR3 sequence reads: CASSQDPGSAQITGELFF. In DNA form, the CDR3 reads TGTGCCAGCAGCCAAGATCCGGGTAGCGCCCAGATCACCGGGGAGCTGTTTTTT.

This clone appeared once. The chain recombines TRBV14 with TRBJ2-5; 7 bases match TRBD1. V shed 4 bases, J shed 7 bases, and the junction held 12 bases outside the gene matches. This CDR3 has 15 amino acids. Germline CDR1 is SGHDN and CDR2 is FVKESK. For the CDR3, the DNA is TGTGCCAGCAGCCCCCGAGGGGGCGCAAGGGGGACCCAGTACTTC. This codes for CASSPRGGARGTQYF.

The chain has TRBV4-1 and TRBJ2-7; 9 positions agree with TRBD2. This CDR3 contains 17 residues. Trimming at V came to 2 bases and at J to 2 bases, leaving 10 bases not matched to a gene. CDR1 MGHRA and CDR2 YSYEKL come from the germline V gene. The CDR3 DNA reads TGCGCCAGCAGCCAACCCCCTTGGACTAGCGAACCCTACGAGCAGTACTTC. It codes for CASSQPPWTSEPYEQYF.

This chain connects TRBV24-1 to TRBJ2-7, with a possible D match to TRBD2 (5 bases). V gave up 9 bases and J gave up 7 bases, with 21 bases separating them. Germline V gene data show CDR1 as KGHDR and CDR2 as SFDVKD. The CDR3 is made up of 14 amino acids. The CDR3 sequence is CATARTGGMGEQYF. DNA of the CDR3: TGTGCCACCGCAAGGACCGGAGGCATGGGGGAGCAGTACTTC.

The chain couples TRBV30 to TRBJ1-5; D might be TRBD1 (6 bases). Trimming pared 5 bases from V and 4 bases from J, leaving 12 bases between. The CDR3 has 13 residues. Germline CDR1 is GTSNPN and CDR2 is SVGIG (reference sequence). The chain's CDR3 is CAWGVQGNQPQHF. The DNA for the CDR3 is TGTGCCTGGGGGGTCCAGGGGAATCAGCCCCAGCATTTT. The complete variable domain, with remaining parts taken from reference TRBV30 and TRBJ1-5, reads SQTIHQWPATLVQPVGSPLSLECTVEGTSNPNLYWYRQAAGRGLQLLFYSVGIGQISSEVPQNLSASRPQDRQFILSSKKLLLSDSGFYLCAWGVQGNQPQHFGDGTRLSIL.

This clone was detected only a few times. V is TRBV3-1 (or the pseudogene TRBV3-2) and J is TRBJ1-2; TRBD1 is a possible D gene (5 bases). This CDR3 region has 15 residues. V gave up 2 bases and J gave up 7 bases, with 17 bases separating them. The germline gives CDR1 LGHDT, CDR2 YNNKEL (reference sequence). The CDR3 DNA reads TGTGCCAGCAGCCAACTACCCGGGGGGTCCGGTGGCTACACCTTC. It is translated as CASSQLPGGSGGYTF.

The chain combines TRBV20-1 with TRBJ2-1; the match to TRBD2 covers 10 bases. J gave up 9 bases and V 6 bases, and 2 bases lay outside the gene matches. This CDR3 is built from 11 residues. Germline V gene lookup returns CDR1 DFQATT and CDR2 SNEGSKA (reference sequence). CDR3 DNA sequence: TGCAGTGCGCGACTAGCGGGTGAGCAGTTCTTC. Translating gives CSARLAGEQFF.

The CDR3 sequence: CASSTERVHEQYV. DNA for the CDR3: TGTGCCAGCAGCACGGAGCGCGTCCACGAGCAGTACGTC. The chain carries TRBV21-1 and TRBJ2-7; the table names TRBD2, a call not compared with the DNA. TRBV21-1 has pseudogene status. This CDR3 has 13 residues.

The chain recombines TRBV3-1 (or the pseudogene TRBV3-2) with TRBJ1-1, with D unresolved. The CDR3 totals 16 residues. V shed 4 bases and J shed 4 bases, with 19 bases lying between them. In germline, CDR1 is LGHDT, CDR2 YNNKEL (reference sequence). The CDR3 nucleotides are TGTGCCAGCAGCCCCCAGCAGGCGGGGTTGGGCACTGAAGCTTTCTTT. Residues: CASSPQQAGLGTEAFF.

The J gene is TRBJ1-1, the V gene TRBV29-1; no reliable D call. The V and J ends lost 7 bases and 6 bases respectively, with 18 bases between them. The germline CDR1 and CDR2 sequences are SQVTM and ANQGSEA. The CDR3 spans 13 residues. The CDR3 DNA sequence: TGCAGCGGCCAGGTGAGGGTTGGGGCTGAAGCTTTCTTT. Translated: CSGQVRVGAEAFF.

This chain links TRBV6-5 with TRBJ1-5; D gene uncertain. The CDR3 is made up of 14 amino acids. CDR1 and CDR2 from the germline V gene are MNHEY and SVGAGI. V lost 5 bases and J lost 7, with 15 bases in between. The CDR3 nucleotides are TGTGCCAGCAGTCACCCCCCCCCGGGGCAGCCCCAGCATTTT. Translating gives CASSHPPPGQPQHF.

The V and J genes are TRBV19 and TRBJ2-4, with D perhaps matching TRBD1 (5 bases). The CDR3 has 15 residues. In germline, CDR1 is LNHDA, CDR2 SQIVND (reference sequence). V dropped 3 bases and J dropped 7 bases, with 16 bases sitting between them. The CDR3 is CASSIGGAIGNIQYF. CDR3 in DNA: TGTGCCAGTAGTATTGGTGGGGCTATAGGGAACATTCAGTACTTC.

The chain is built from TRBV7-6 and TRBJ2-1; TRBD2 agrees at 13 bases. Germline V gives CDR1 SGHVS, CDR2 FNYEAQ. The CDR3 contains 16 residues. Trimming at V came to 5 bases and at J to 7 bases, leaving 8 bases not matched to a gene. CDR3 in DNA: TGTGCCAGCAGCCCCGAGAGGACTAGCGGGAGTAATGAGCAGTTCTTC. Its protein is CASSPERTSGSNEQFF. Full variable domain (outside the CDR3, taken from reference TRBV7-6 and TRBJ2-1): GAGVSQSPRYKVTKRGQDVALRCDPISGHVSLYWYRQALGQGPEFLTYFNYEAQQDKSGLPNDRFSAERPEGSISTLTIQRTEQRDSAMYRCASSPERTSGSNEQFFGPGTRLTVL.

In DNA, the CDR3 is TGTGCCAGTAGTATGGGGGACAGAAGATGGGGACTGGAAGCTTTCTTT. This encodes CASSMGDRRWGLEAFF. The rearrangement links TRBV19 to TRBJ1-1, with 7 bases identical to TRBD1. Germline CDR1 reads LNHDA; CDR2 reads SQIVND (reference sequence). J was trimmed by 8 bases and V by 3 bases; bases with no gene match: 15. This CDR3 comprises 16 residues.

The V and J genes are TRBV13 and TRBJ1-1, with 8 positions matching TRBD1. The V gene's germline CDR1 is PRHDT and CDR2 FYEKMQ (reference sequence). The CDR3 contains 15 residues. The V segment lost 0 bases and the J segment 3 bases; nucleotides outside the gene matches: 3. CDR3 loop: CASSLGIQGDTEAFF. The CDR3 coding sequence is TGTGCCAGCAGCTTAGGCATACAGGGGGACACTGAAGCTTTCTTT.

CDR3 region: CATSDRGDRTVETQYF. The CDR3 nucleotides read TGTGCCACCAGTGATCGGGGAGACAGGACCGTGGAGACCCAGTACTTC. V and J are TRBV24-1 and TRBJ2-5, with a tentative D call TRBD1 (6 bases). Trimming removed 3 bases at V and 5 bases at J, with 18 bases between. The CDR3 sequence is 16 residues long. Germline CDR1 and CDR2: KGHDR and SFDVKD.